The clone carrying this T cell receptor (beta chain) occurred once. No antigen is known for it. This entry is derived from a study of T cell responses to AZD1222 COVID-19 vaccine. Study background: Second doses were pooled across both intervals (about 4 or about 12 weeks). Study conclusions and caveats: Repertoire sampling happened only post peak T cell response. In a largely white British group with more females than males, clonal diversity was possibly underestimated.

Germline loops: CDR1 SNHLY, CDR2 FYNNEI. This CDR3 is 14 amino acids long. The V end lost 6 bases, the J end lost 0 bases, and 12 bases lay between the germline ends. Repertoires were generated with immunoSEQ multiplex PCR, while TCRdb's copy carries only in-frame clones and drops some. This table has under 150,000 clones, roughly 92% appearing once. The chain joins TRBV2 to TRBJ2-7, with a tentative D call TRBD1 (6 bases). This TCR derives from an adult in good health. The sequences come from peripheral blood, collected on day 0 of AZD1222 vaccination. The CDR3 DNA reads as TGTGCCAGCAGACAGGGAAGGAGCTCCTACGAGCAGTACTTC. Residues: CASRQGRSSYEQYF.